Listed below are T cell receptor beta chains from one sample, sequenced in a study of CD8+ T cells in alopecia areata. Repertoires were generated with immunoSEQ multiplex PCR, while TCRdb's copy carries only in-frame clones and drops some. The sample consists of over 100,000 clones, 53% of them appearing once. Sequenced here: CD4+ T cells sorted from blood, sampled at week 4, from a patient treated with tofacitinib. These receptors were collected from a human donor with alopecia areata. Each CDR3 is given with its conserved first and last residue. A D gene is named only where the DNA matches it firmly. Rows may omit the clone size; those that give it use once, few, many or a size class.

v_call	j_call	clone_size	d_call	cdr3_nt	cdr3_aa
TRBV14	TRBJ2-7	few	TRBD1	TGTGCCAGCAGCCAAGGGACCGGGACAGGAACCTACGAGCAGTACTTC	CASSQGTGTGTYEQYF
TRBV10-3	TRBJ2-3	few	NA	TGTGCCATCAGTACTCTAGCGCTCGATACGCAGTATTTT	CAISTLALDTQYF
TRBV2	TRBJ2-7	NA	NA	TGTGCCAGCTGTGGCAGGACCTACGAGCAGTACTTC	CASCGRTYEQYF
TRBV2	TRBJ2-3	NA	NA	TGTGCCAGCACGGAGGCGGATACGCAGTATTTT	CASTEADTQYF
TRBV7-2	TRBJ2-5	NA	TRBD2	TGTGCCAGCAGCTGGGGATGGACTAGCGGGAGACAGACCCAGTACTTC	CASSWGWTSGRQTQYF
TRBV4-1	TRBJ1-5	NA	NA	TGCGCCAGCAGCCACATCAGGATTGGGGGGCATCAGCCCCAGCATTTT	CASSHIRIGGHQPQHF
TRBV7-9	TRBJ2-7	few	NA	TGTGCCAGCAGCTCGAAAACAGCATCCTACGAGCAGTACTTC	CASSSKTASYEQYF
TRBV5-1	TRBJ2-3	NA	NA	TGCGCCAGCAGCTTGGAGTTCACAGATACGCAGTATTTT	CASSLEFTDTQYF
TRBV29-1	TRBJ2-7	NA	NA	TGCAGCGTTGGGCATGGCAGCGATGAGCAGTACTTC	CSVGHGSDEQYF
TRBV6-5	TRBJ1-5	NA	NA	TGTGCCAGCAGTTACTCGTATGATAGCAATCAGCCCCAGCATTTT	CASSYSYDSNQPQHF
TRBV18	TRBJ2-1	NA	NA	TGTGCCAGCTCACCAGTGACAGATTACAATGAGCAGTTCTTC	CASSPVTDYNEQFF
TRBV6-5	TRBJ1-1	few	NA	TGTGCCAGCAGCCCAGCTTACCGGGGCACTGAAGCTTTCTTT	CASSPAYRGTEAFF
TRBV10-3	TRBJ2-1	few	NA	TGTGCCATCAGCCTTAGCGGCAATGAGCAGTTCTTC	CAISLSGNEQFF
TRBV27	TRBJ1-5	NA	TRBD1	TGTGCCAGCAGTAACGAGGGGGCGGGCCGTCAGCCCCAGCATTTT	CASSNEGAGRQPQHF
TRBV6-5	TRBJ1-2	NA	TRBD1	TGTGCCAGCAGTTCCTCTCAGGGGGGAGACTATGGCTACACCTTC	CASSSSQGGDYGYTF
TRBV5-1	TRBJ2-7	NA	NA	TGCGCCAGCAGCTTAATCGACAGCCTCGAGCAGTACTTC	CASSLIDSLEQYF
TRBV15	TRBJ2-3	NA	NA	TGTGCCACCAGCAGAGAAGGGCCCAGCACAGATACGCAGTATTTT	CATSREGPSTDTQYF
TRBV2	TRBJ2-7	NA	TRBD1	TGTGCCAGCAGAGTGACAGGGACCTACGAGCAGTACTTC	CASRVTGTYEQYF
TRBV7-3	TRBJ1-2	NA	NA	TGTGCCAGCAGCCCCTCTGGGACCGCTGGCTACACCTTC	CASSPSGTAGYTF
TRBV4-1	TRBJ2-7	NA	TRBD2	TGCGCCAGCAGCCCCACCAATTTTCTAGCGGGAGGGAGGTACGAGCAGTACTTC	CASSPTNFLAGGRYEQYF
TRBV5-1	TRBJ1-4	NA	TRBD1	TGCGCCAGCAGGCCGGGACAGGGGGATGAAAAACTGTTTTTT	CASRPGQGDEKLFF
TRBV25-1	TRBJ1-2	once	NA	TGTGCCAGCAGTGACACAGGGCAACTCTATGGCTACACCTTC	CASSDTGQLYGYTF
TRBV29-1	TRBJ2-2	NA	TRBD1	TGCAGCGTCCGGACAGGGGAGGGCACCGGGGAGCTGTTTTTT	CSVRTGEGTGELFF
TRBV7-9	TRBJ1-1	NA	NA	TGTGCCAGCAGCTTAAATCGGAGGGGACAAGCTTTCTTT	CASSLNRRGQAFF
TRBV25-1	TRBJ2-7	NA	NA	TGTGCCAGCAGTGAATCCACCCTCTACGAGCAGTACTTC	CASSESTLYEQYF
TRBV29-1	TRBJ1-2	few	NA	TGCAGCGTTGAAAGGTCCAACTATGGCTACACCTTC	CSVERSNYGYTF
TRBV5-4	TRBJ2-1	few	NA	TGTGCCAGCAGCTTGGGGGGAAGCAGGGCCGGGCAGTTCTTC	CASSLGGSRAGQFF
TRBV29-1	TRBJ1-1	NA	NA	TGCAGCGTTTTACGGACCATGAACACTGAAGCTTTCTTT	CSVLRTMNTEAFF
TRBV5-4	TRBJ2-4	NA	NA	TGTGCCAGCAGCCCGCAAACCGGGACCTCACACATTCAGTACTTC	CASSPQTGTSHIQYF
TRBV30	TRBJ2-2	NA	TRBD1	TGTGCCTGGAGTCAAGGGGGCGCGAACACCGGGGAGCTGTTTTTT	CAWSQGGANTGELFF
TRBV15	TRBJ2-7	few	NA	TGTGCCACCAGCAGAGAGTACAGGAACTACGAGCAGTACTTC	CATSREYRNYEQYF
TRBV5-1	TRBJ1-1	NA	NA	TGCGCCAGCAGCCTAGGGGGAAACACTGAAGCTTTCTTT	CASSLGGNTEAFF
TRBV10-3	TRBJ2-3	NA	NA	TGTGCCATCAGTGTCTCAGGAGGGAGAGGTAGGGCAGATACGCAGTATTTT	CAISVSGGRGRADTQYF
TRBV4-2	TRBJ2-7	few	NA	TGTGCCAGCAGCCAAGATTGGAGTACCGAGCAGTACTTC	CASSQDWSTEQYF
TRBV6-5	TRBJ2-7	NA	NA	TGTGCCAGCAGTTCCCCCTCATTAAGCTCCTACGAGCAGTACTTC	CASSSPSLSSYEQYF
TRBV30	TRBJ1-1	NA	NA	TGTGCCTGGAGTGCCCCAGGTCGAGGGAACACTGAAGCTTTCTTT	CAWSAPGRGNTEAFF
TRBV5-1	TRBJ2-3	NA	NA	TGCGCCAGCAGCTTGGTTCCGGTCAGGAGGGATACGCAGTATTTT	CASSLVPVRRDTQYF
TRBV6-5	TRBJ2-5	NA	NA	TGTGCCAGCAGTTACCGCGAGGCGGAGACCCAGTACTTC	CASSYREAETQYF
TRBV7-3	TRBJ2-1	few	TRBD2	TGTGCCAGCAGTTTGCTTAGCGGGGCCTCTTACAATGAGCAGTTCTTC	CASSLLSGASYNEQFF
TRBV18	TRBJ2-7	NA	TRBD2	TGTGCCAGCTCACCCGGACTAGCGGGAGACGAGCAGTACTTC	CASSPGLAGDEQYF
TRBV28	TRBJ1-5	NA	NA	TGTGCCAGCAGAATTTCACAGGAGAGCAATCAGCCCCAGCATTTT	CASRISQESNQPQHF
TRBV19	TRBJ1-2	few	TRBD1	TGTGCCAGTAGTAATCCGGACAGGGGCTATGGCTACACCTTC	CASSNPDRGYGYTF
TRBV6-5	TRBJ2-3	NA	NA	TGTGCCAGCAGTTACTCCACCCCTCCGGAGGGTACGCAGTATTTT	CASSYSTPPEGTQYF
TRBV30	TRBJ2-5	once	TRBD1	TGTGCCTGGAGTGCTACAGGGGGCGAACTGGAGACCCAGTACTTC	CAWSATGGELETQYF
TRBV5-1	TRBJ2-2	NA	NA	TGCGCCAGCAGGGTGACAGGAGCGGACACCGGGGAGCTGTTTTTT	CASRVTGADTGELFF
TRBV29-1	TRBJ2-5	NA	NA	TGCAGCGTTGGGCTAGCGAAAGAGACCCAGTACTTC	CSVGLAKETQYF
TRBV19	TRBJ2-1	NA	NA	TGTGCCAGTAGGGACTTCCCCCGGGACAATGAGCAGTTCTTC	CASRDFPRDNEQFF
TRBV9	TRBJ2-5	many	NA	TGTGCCAGCAGCGTAAATACCCAAGAGACCCAGTACTTC	CASSVNTQETQYF
TRBV29-1	TRBJ1-2	NA	NA	TGCAGCGTTCTAATGGGGGGCTACACCTTC	CSVLMGGYTF
TRBV5-6	TRBJ1-1	few	NA	TGTGCCAGCAGCGGGCAGATTAACACTGAAGCTTTCTTT	CASSGQINTEAFF
TRBV30	TRBJ2-1	few	NA	TGTGCCTGGAGTCTGTGGGATGAGCAGTTCTTC	CAWSLWDEQFF